The sequence of this T cell receptor (beta chain) was determined in a study of cytomegalovirus exposure and HLA in healthy donors. Study-level findings and limits: Trimming of TCR beta V- and J-genes showed a link, identified in a later analysis, to a missense DCLRE1C variant. On later analysis, the bulk of CMV-associated TCR beta chains appeared to be HLA-restricted. Being productive about 87% or about 30% of the time was typical of most TCR beta V segments in an earlier analysis.

Worth noting for this clone: Its antigen is not known.

This CDR3 is 16 amino acids long. V lost 1 base, J lost 2 bases, and 5 bases stayed unmatched. Looked up from germline, CDR1 is KGHSH and CDR2 is LQKENI. The PCR used 60 Vbeta and 13 Jbeta primers. Profiling relied on immunoSEQ multiplex PCR, and the TCRdb table lists in-frame clones only, not all of them. Of about 170,000 clones listed, 80% were seen once; the top ten hold around 4.4%. The sequence was obtained from a woman aged 45 to 65 in good health and CMV-seropositive. The material sequenced was PBMCs. This chain joins TRBV18 and TRBJ2-5; 9 bases align to TRBD1. CDR3 amino acids: CASSPRAGTGQETQYF. CDR3 nucleotides: TGTGCCAGCTCACCACGAGCCGGGACAGGGCAAGAGACCCAGTACTTC.